This is a list of T cell receptor beta chains from one sample in a study of T-cell reconstitution after alpha-beta-depleted transplantation in children. MiXCR was run by TCRdb on the PCR reads, yielding one entry per CDR3 protein. The sample includes 450,000 to 550,000 distinct CDR3 sequences, around 10% of them seen just once. The specimen comprised PBMCs, mostly from graft donor cells, sampled 180 days after TCRalphabeta/CD19-depleted stem cell transplant. Receptors were obtained from a female patient aged 2 to 10 who had a stem cell transplant for aplastic anemia, so the T cells may come from the graft donor. The CDR3 runs from the conserved cysteine through the conserved F or W. A D gene is named only where the DNA matches it firmly. Clone size, where shown, is once, few, many, or a class for clones that have expanded.

-	TRBV19	-	TRBJ1-5	CASSTLSRGGSQPQHF	TGTGCCAGTAGTACCCTCTCTCGCGGGGGGAGTCAGCCCCAGCATTTT
TRBD1	TRBV7-2	-	TRBJ1-6	CASSLVGGQGVSPLHF	TGTGCCAGCAGCTTAGTGGGTGGACAGGGAGTTTCACCCCTCCACTTT
TRBD2	TRBV28	-	TRBJ2-7	CASSSLAGTYEQYF	TGTGCCAGCAGTTCCTTAGCGGGCACCTACGAGCAGTACTTC
TRBD2	TRBV7-6	-	TRBJ2-1	CASSLPSLPSGRRYEQFF	TGTGCCAGCAGCCTACCATCGCTGCCTAGCGGGAGGAGGTATGAGCAGTTCTTC
-	TRBV12-3/TRBV12-4	many	TRBJ1-5	CASSSGQRNQPQHF	TGTGCCAGCAGCTCCGGACAGCGCAATCAGCCCCAGCATTTT
-	TRBV11-3	few	TRBJ1-2	CASSYDRRDYGYTF	TGTGCCAGCAGCTATGACAGGCGGGACTATGGCTACACCTTC
-	TRBV2	few	TRBJ1-5	CASRGKGGGSPPQHF	TGTGCCAGCAGGGGCAAAGGGGGGGGCTCCCCGCCCCAGCATTTT
TRBD1	TRBV10-3	-	TRBJ2-7	CAISKGAGTYEQYF	TGTGCCATCAGTAAGGGGGCAGGCACCTACGAGCAGTACTTC
TRBD1	TRBV29-1	few	TRBJ1-2	CSVRVPQGAAYGYTF	TGCAGCGTCCGTGTTCCACAGGGGGCTGCCTATGGCTACACCTTC
-	TRBV9	-	TRBJ1-2	CASSAGSNYGYTF	TGTGCCAGCAGCGCCGGCAGTAACTATGGCTACACCTTC
TRBD1	TRBV28	many	TRBJ2-2	CASSPGQVNTGELFF	TGTGCCAGCAGCCCGGGACAGGTGAACACCGGGGAGCTGTTTTTT
TRBD1	TRBV7-2	few	TRBJ2-5	CASSPRTGGIETQYF	TGTGCCAGCAGCCCTCGGACAGGGGGCATCGAGACCCAGTACTTC
-	TRBV7-6	-	TRBJ1-6	CASSLALGAGNSPLHF	TGTGCCAGCAGCTTAGCGCTAGGGGCGGGCAATTCACCCCTCCACTTT
-	TRBV7-2	few	TRBJ1-4	CASSLQYNEKLFF	TGTGCCAGCAGCTTACAGTATAATGAAAAACTGTTTTTT
-	TRBV5-1	-	TRBJ2-1	CASMERDNEQFF	TGCGCCAGCATGGAGCGGGACAATGAGCAGTTCTTC
-	TRBV7-2	many	TRBJ1-5	CASSLARGDQPQHF	TGTGCCAGCAGCTTAGCGAGGGGTGATCAGCCCCAGCATTTT
TRBD1	TRBV7-3	many	TRBJ2-1	CASSSTGNEQFF	TGTGCCAGCAGCTCGACAGGGAATGAGCAGTTCTTC
TRBD1	TRBV4-2	-	TRBJ2-7	CASSPLQGAIYEQYF	TGTGCCAGCAGCCCTTTACAGGGGGCAATTTACGAGCAGTACTTC
-	TRBV28	few	TRBJ2-3	CASSLILAPTADTQYF	TGTGCCAGCAGTTTAATTCTAGCCCCGACGGCAGATACGCAGTATTTT
-	TRBV12-3/TRBV12-4	-	TRBJ2-7	CASTFSGKQYF	TGTGCCAGCACATTCTCGGGGAAGCAGTACTTC
-	TRBV7-2	few	TRBJ2-2	CASSAVGTSHVPGELFF	TGTGCCAGCAGCGCGGTCGGGACATCTCATGTCCCCGGGGAGCTGTTTTTT
-	TRBV5-1	-	TRBJ2-7	CASSLHKGSSYEQYF	TGCGCCAGCAGCTTGCATAAGGGTAGCTCCTACGAGCAGTACTTC
-	TRBV7-2	once	TRBJ1-2	CASSQYILGGYTF	TGTGCCAGCAGCCAATATATCCTTGGGGGCTACACCTTC
TRBD2	TRBV7-6	many	TRBJ2-1	CASSLNLGTRGNEQFF	TGTGCCAGCAGCTTAAATTTAGGGACTAGGGGCAATGAGCAGTTCTTC
-	TRBV5-1	few	TRBJ2-7	CASSLQGPGYEQYF	TGCGCCAGCAGCTTGCAGGGGCCCGGCTACGAGCAGTACTTC
TRBD2	TRBV2	-	TRBJ2-1	CTSSFPTSGSPTYNEQFF	TGTACCAGCAGTTTCCCGACTAGCGGCTCCCCGACCTACAATGAGCAGTTCTTC
-	TRBV14	few	TRBJ1-2	CASSQWAGNGYTF	TGTGCCAGCAGCCAATGGGCAGGGAATGGCTACACCTTC
-	TRBV6-2/TRBV6-3	-	TRBJ2-1	CASSYGVQSSYNEQFF	TGTGCCAGCAGTTATGGGGTGCAGAGCTCCTACAATGAGCAGTTCTTC
TRBD1	TRBV19	many	TRBJ1-5	CASSRTGSSNQPQHF	TGTGCCAGTAGTAGGACAGGGTCTAGCAATCAGCCCCAGCATTTT
TRBD2	TRBV5-1	many	TRBJ2-1	CASSLDGTSGVNEQFF	TGCGCCAGCAGCTTGGACGGGACTAGCGGTGTCAATGAGCAGTTCTTC
-	TRBV5-1	few	TRBJ2-3	CASSLVPSSITDTQYF	TGCGCCAGCAGCTTGGTTCCTAGTTCGATCACAGATACGCAGTATTTT
TRBD2	TRBV6-1	many	TRBJ2-2	CASSEQLAGRTGELFF	TGTGCCAGCAGTGAACAGCTAGCGGGAAGGACCGGGGAGCTGTTTTTT
TRBD1	TRBV7-8	few	TRBJ2-5	CASSPRGQGARETQYF	TGTGCCAGCAGCCCCCGCGGCCAGGGGGCGCGAGAGACCCAGTACTTC
-	TRBV5-1	few	TRBJ1-5	CASSLQPDQPQHF	TGCGCCAGCAGCTTACAGCCGGATCAGCCCCAGCATTTT
TRBD2	TRBV12-3/TRBV12-4	many	TRBJ2-5	CASRPSGGHQETQYF	TGTGCCAGCAGGCCTAGCGGGGGCCACCAAGAGACCCAGTACTTC
-	TRBV7-2	few	TRBJ1-1	CASSYGVEDTEAFF	TGTGCCAGCAGCTACGGGGTGGAAGACACTGAAGCTTTCTTT
TRBD2	TRBV7-2	-	TRBJ2-1	CASSRRTSGSHNEQFF	TGTGCCAGCAGCCGCCGGACTAGCGGGAGTCACAATGAGCAGTTCTTC
-	TRBV28	-	TRBJ2-7	CASMGWAGSSYEQYF	TGTGCCAGCATGGGGTGGGCAGGGAGCTCCTACGAGCAGTACTTC
-	TRBV21-1	-	TRBJ1-2	CASSPGKGSSYTF	TGTGCCAGCAGCCCGGGGAAGGGTTCGAGCTACACCTTC
-	TRBV24-1	few	TRBJ2-5	CATSDPQGGRGTQETQYF	TGTGCCACCAGTGATCCTCAAGGTGGTCGGGGGACCCAAGAGACCCAGTACTTC
TRBD1	TRBV25-1	few	TRBJ1-1	CASSGRQPGQGNTEAFF	TGTGCCAGCAGTGGGCGACAACCGGGACAGGGGAACACTGAAGCTTTCTTT
-	TRBV7-9	few	TRBJ1-3	CASSLGRDTIYF	TGTGCCAGCAGCCTCGGACGAGACACCATATATTTT
TRBD1	TRBV5-1	once	TRBJ2-3	CASSAMTGLSTDTHYF	TGCGCCAGCAGCGCAATGACAGGGCTTAGCACAGATACGCACTATTTT
-	TRBV11-2	-	TRBJ2-4	CASSLVGGHKNIQYF	TGTGCCAGCAGCTTAGTGGGCGGTCACAAAAACATTCAGTACTTC
TRBD2	TRBV7-8	many	TRBJ2-1	CASSSRLGTSGLNEQFF	TGTGCCAGCAGCTCCCGATTAGGGACTAGCGGGTTGAATGAGCAGTTCTTC
-	TRBV6-5	few	TRBJ2-1	CASSYSPPWSGYSYNEQFF	TGTGCCAGCAGTTATTCCCCCCCGTGGAGCGGGTACTCCTACAATGAGCAGTTCTTC
-	TRBV7-9	few	TRBJ2-1	CASSLGGRPEQFF	TGTGCCAGCAGCTTAGGCGGGCGCCCGGAGCAGTTCTTC
-	TRBV20-1	many	TRBJ1-1	CSARENTEAFF	TGCAGTGCTAGAGAGAACACTGAAGCTTTCTTT
-	TRBV18	-	TRBJ1-1	CASSKDGGRSGEAFF	TGTGCCAGCTCAAAGGACGGCGGACGGTCTGGGGAAGCTTTCTTT
-	TRBV12-3/TRBV12-4	-	TRBJ2-5	CASTATRKETQYF	TGTGCCAGCACCGCCACTAGGAAAGAGACCCAGTACTTC
-	TRBV20-1	-	TRBJ1-5	CSACRGLMGDQPQHF	TGCAGTGCTTGCCGCGGACTCATGGGGGATCAGCCCCAGCATTTT
-	TRBV4-3	few	TRBJ1-4	CASSPRGGRNEKLFF	TGCGCCAGCAGCCCGCGCGGGGGTCGGAATGAAAAACTGTTTTTT